Listed here are 17 T cell receptor beta chains from one sample, sequenced in a study of T cell repertoires in cytomegalovirus infection. TCRdb re-called the reads through MiXCR, storing one row per CDR3 protein. The sample lists about 310,000 distinct CDR3 sequences; about a sixth were seen once. Sequenced input: PBMCs. The source is a human donor in good health (CMV status not recorded). Some clones in this sample may be carry-over from other donors' samples.

This clonotype was seen more than once but under ten times. The chain has TRBV12-3 or TRBV12-4 and TRBJ1-5; D is ambiguous. The V gene lost 6 bases and the J gene lost 6 bases, with 12 bases spanning the gap. This CDR3 is built from 13 residues. CDR3 region: CASSPGAAQPQHF. In nucleotides, the CDR3 is TGTGCCAGCAGCCCCGGTGCGGCTCAGCCCCAGCATTTT.

This clonotype was counted ten times or more. The chain is built from TRBV12-3 or TRBV12-4 and TRBJ1-5; 9 nucleotides match TRBD1. The junction had 5 bases not matched to a gene; V was cut back by 6 bases and J by 5 bases. This CDR3 has 14 amino acids. The CDR3 DNA reads TGTGCCAGCAGCCTGACAGGGGGAGATCAGCCCCAGCATTTT. Translation: CASSLTGGDQPQHF.

The table lists this clonotype with many counts. The V gene is TRBV7-8, the J gene TRBJ1-1; the D is unclear. This CDR3 has 15 amino acids. Trimming took off 3 bases at V and 5 bases at J, with 16 bases between the two ends. Germline V gene data show CDR1 as SGHVS and CDR2 as FQNEAQ. Here the CDR3 reads CASSFRTASRTEAFF. CDR3 DNA: TGTGCCAGCAGCTTCCGGACGGCCTCGCGGACTGAAGCTTTCTTT.

A few counts support this clonotype. The rearrangement uses TRBV20-1 and TRBJ2-2; weak D call: TRBD1 (5 bases). CDR1 is DFQATT, CDR2 SNEGSKA, per germline (reference sequence). This CDR3 region has 14 residues. The V gene lost 6 bases and the J gene lost 2 bases, with 13 bases spanning the gap. This CDR3 is CSAAGMSNTGELFF. The DNA of the CDR3 is TGCAGTGCCGCAGGGATGTCAAACACCGGGGAGCTGTTTTTT.

This clonotype was recorded many times. The J gene is TRBJ2-2, the V gene TRBV27; D is ambiguous. The CDR3 is made up of 14 amino acids. Germline V gene sequence: CDR1 MNHEY, CDR2 SMNVEV (reference sequence). V lost 4 bases and J lost 0, with 6 bases in between. CDR3 residues: CASSSDSNTGELFF. The CDR3 DNA is TGTGCCAGCAGTTCTGACTCGAACACCGGGGAGCTGTTTTTT.

This clonotype showed up just a few times. This chain joins TRBV18 and TRBJ2-7; 8 bases agree with TRBD1. Trimming removed 3 bases from V and 7 bases from J; junction bases left unmatched: 11. Germline V gene lookup returns CDR1 KGHSH and CDR2 LQKENI. CDR3 length: 15 amino acids. The CDR3 sequence: CASSPRTGKFGEQYF. The CDR3 DNA follows: TGTGCCAGCTCACCCCGGACAGGGAAATTCGGAGAGCAGTACTTC. Supplemented by reference TRBV18 and TRBJ2-7, the full variable domain reads NAGVMQNPRHLVRRRGQEARLRCSPMKGHSHVYWYRQLPEEGLKFMVYLQKENIIDESGMPKERFSAEFPKEGPSILRIQQVVRGDSAAYFCASSPRTGKFGEQYFGPGTRLTVT.

CDR3 sequence: CASSTLASATKNIQYF. The DNA for the CDR3 is TGTGCCAGCAGCACACTAGCGTCGGCGACCAAAAACATTCAGTACTTC. The chain employs TRBV14 and TRBJ2-4; TRBD2 agrees at 7 bases. This CDR3 is 16 amino acids long. V dropped 5 bases and J dropped 2; count of bases not matched to a gene: 9. CDR1 is SGHDN and CDR2 is FVKESK in the germline V gene.

The chain couples TRBV4-1 to TRBJ2-5, with D hard to call. CDR1 and CDR2 from the germline V gene are MGHRA and YSYEKL. V was clipped by 2 bases and J by 2 bases, with 6 bases between them. The CDR3 spans 13 residues. The CDR3 here is CASSQLPQETQYF. Written as DNA, the CDR3 is TGCGCCAGCAGCCAACTTCCACAAGAGACCCAGTACTTC.

Many counts were recorded for this clonotype. This chain joins TRBV7-2 and TRBJ1-5; D gene uncertain. CDR3 length: 12 amino acids. The V gene's germline CDR1 is SGHTA and CDR2 FQGNSA. Trimming took 4 bases from V and 5 from J, leaving 6 bases between them. In DNA form, the CDR3 reads TGTGCCAGCAGCTCCGGGTATCAGCCCCAGCATTTT. Translating it yields CASSSGYQPQHF.

This chain connects TRBV10-3 to TRBJ1-4; D unresolved. This CDR3 spans 15 amino acids. Germline-derived CDR1 and CDR2 are ENHRY and SYGVKD. Trimming stripped 3 bases from V and 0 bases from J, with 8 bases between. The CDR3 region is CAISDGPATNEKLFF. In nucleotides, the CDR3 is TGTGCCATCAGTGACGGGCCGGCAACTAATGAAAAACTGTTTTTT.

V usage is TRBV7-4 and J usage is TRBJ1-1; 7 nucleotides align to TRBD1. CDR1 SGHVT and CDR2 SQSDAQ come from the germline V gene. The CDR3 extends over 13 amino acids. The junction had 6 bases not matched to a gene; V was cut back by 0 bases and J by 11 bases. CDR3 sequence reads: CASSLAGGADAFF. In DNA form, the CDR3 reads TGTGCCAGCAGCTTAGCAGGGGGCGCGGACGCTTTCTTT.

This clonotype showed up many times. The J gene is TRBJ2-1, the V gene TRBV7-9; TRBD1 aligns across 7 bases. The CDR3 length is 17 residues. In germline, CDR1 is SEHNR, CDR2 FQNEAQ (reference sequence). V gave up 5 bases and J gave up 4 bases; unmatched junction bases: 14. CDR3 bases: TGTGCCAGCAGCGGCCTAGACAGCCAGGGGGTATACAATGAGCAGTTCTTC. Amino acid sequence: CASSGLDSQGVYNEQFF.

The chain recombines TRBV3-1 with TRBJ1-2; 8 bases are a match to TRBD1. J gave up 0 bases and V 5 bases, and 5 bases lay outside the gene matches. CDR1 LGHDT and CDR2 YNNKEL come from the germline V gene (reference sequence). CDR3 length: 15 amino acids. The CDR3 DNA reads TGTGCCAGCAGCTTCAGACAGGGGACTAACTATGGCTACACCTTC. Its translation: CASSFRQGTNYGYTF.

The chain couples TRBV5-1 to TRBJ1-4; D is perhaps TRBD1 (6 bases). Trimming pared 4 bases from V and 7 bases from J, leaving 20 bases between. Germline V lookup: CDR1 SGHRS, CDR2 YFSETQ. The CDR3 spans 16 residues. The CDR3 spells CASSRLPDSPTEKLFF. The DNA of the CDR3 is TGCGCCAGCAGCCGTTTACCGGACAGCCCCACTGAAAAACTGTTTTTT. Full variable domain (outside the CDR3, taken from reference TRBV5-1 and TRBJ1-4): KAGVTQTPRYLIKTRGQQVTLSCSPISGHRSVSWYQQTPGQGLQFLFEYFSETQRNKGNFPGRFSGRQFSNSRSEMNVSTLELGDSALYLCASSRLPDSPTEKLFFGSGTQLSVL.

This chain links TRBV7-9 with TRBJ1-2; D may be TRBD1 (5 bases). Germline V gene sequence: CDR1 SEHNR, CDR2 FQNEAQ (reference sequence). The CDR3 loop spans 13 amino acids. The V and J ends lost 5 bases and 7 bases respectively, with 14 bases between them. In DNA, the CDR3 is TGTGCCAGCAGCCAGGGCGACGGACTTGGCTACACCTTC. It specifies CASSQGDGLGYTF. The full variable domain, rest sourced from reference TRBV7-9 and TRBJ1-2, is DTGVSQNPRHKITKRGQNVTFRCDPISEHNRLYWYRQTLGQGPEFLTYFQNEAQLEKSRLLSDRFSAERPKGSFSTLEIQRTEQGDSAMYLCASSQGDGLGYTFGSGTRLTVV.

In this sample, this clonotype turned up a few times. J is TRBJ2-3 and V is TRBV20-1; D uncertain. Trimming shortened V by 3 bases and J by 1 base, and 8 bases separated the two germline ends. The CDR3 has 13 residues. The germline CDR1 and CDR2 sequences are DFQATT and SNEGSKA (reference sequence). The CDR3 DNA is TGCAGTGCTAGTACGGCAGGCACAGATACGCAGTATTTT. Translated: CSASTAGTDTQYF.

This clonotype was counted at least ten times. J is TRBJ2-7 and V is TRBV7-6; either TRBD1 or TRBD2 may supply D (6 bases each). The CDR3 extends over 13 amino acids. V lost 2 bases, J lost 6 bases, and 11 bases lay in between. Germline-derived CDR1 and CDR2 are SGHVS and FNYEAQ. CDR3 protein: CASSLLQGGEQYF. In DNA form, the CDR3 reads TGTGCCAGCAGCTTATTACAGGGAGGCGAGCAGTACTTC.